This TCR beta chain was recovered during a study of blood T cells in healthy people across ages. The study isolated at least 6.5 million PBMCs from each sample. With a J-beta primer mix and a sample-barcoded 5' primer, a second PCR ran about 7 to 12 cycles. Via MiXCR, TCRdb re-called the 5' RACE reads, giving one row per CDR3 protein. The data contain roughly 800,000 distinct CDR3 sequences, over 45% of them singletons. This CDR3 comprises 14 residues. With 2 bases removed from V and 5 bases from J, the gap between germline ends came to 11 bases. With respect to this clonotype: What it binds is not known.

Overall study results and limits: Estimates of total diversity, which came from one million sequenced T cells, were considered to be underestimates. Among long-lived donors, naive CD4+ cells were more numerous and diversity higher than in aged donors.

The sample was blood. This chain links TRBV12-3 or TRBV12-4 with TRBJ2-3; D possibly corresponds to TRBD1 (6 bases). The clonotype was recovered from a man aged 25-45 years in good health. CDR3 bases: TGTGCCAGCAGTTTAAACAGGGATGTAGATACGCAGTATTTT. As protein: CASSLNRDVDTQYF.